Shown below are 29 T cell receptor beta chains from a single sample sequenced in a study of post-analysis software for immune sequencing data. Overall study results and limits: The study found TRBV5-6, TRBV5-1 and TRBV20-1 among about five TRBV segments more frequent in patients than controls.

The authors incorporated unique molecular identifiers into the TCR beta cDNA libraries. TCRdb analysed the PCR reads with MiXCR anew, one entry per CDR3 protein. The sample shows under 900,000 distinct CDR3 sequences, around 53% of them seen only once. Their antigen targets remain unknown. The sequenced sample consisted of blood. These receptors were taken from a girl between 5 and 17 years old with multiple sclerosis.

This rearrangement joins TRBV20-1 to TRBJ1-6; D is undetermined. Trimming removed 0 bases at V and 14 bases at J, with 14 bases between. This CDR3 is 13 amino acids long. The germline V gene encodes CDR1 DFQATT and CDR2 SNEGSKA (reference sequence). CDR3 coding DNA: TGCAGTGCTAGAGATCCGCTCGGGTCCACCCTCCACTTT. It specifies CSARDPLGSTLHF.

In its sample, this clonotype was seen a few times. The chain recombines TRBV7-9 with TRBJ2-5, with TRBD2 identical over 8 bases. With V trimmed by 5 bases and J by 2 bases, 7 bases remained unmatched. This CDR3 spans 15 amino acids. The germline V gene encodes CDR1 SEHNR and CDR2 FQNEAQ (reference sequence). The CDR3 reads CASSTPTSVQETQYF. As DNA, the CDR3 is TGTGCCAGCAGCACCCCGACTAGCGTTCAAGAGACCCAGTACTTC.

This clonotype was detected a few times. The chain links TRBV20-1 to TRBJ2-4; D perhaps matches TRBD2 (5 bases). This CDR3 spans 14 amino acids. V lost 3 bases, J lost 14 bases, and 23 bases lay in between. Germline-derived CDR1 and CDR2 are DFQATT and SNEGSKA (reference sequence). The DNA of the CDR3 is TGCAGTGCTAGCAGCGGTGGGGTTCCTCTCGGGGAGTACTTC. It specifies CSASSGGVPLGEYF.

This clonotype has more than one count but fewer than ten. The genes are TRBV12-3 or TRBV12-4 and TRBJ2-3, with D possibly TRBD1 on 5 matching bases. This CDR3 spans 13 amino acids. The V gene lost 10 bases and the J gene lost 3 bases, with 14 bases spanning the gap. The CDR3 here is CATWQGGTDTQYF. The DNA of the CDR3 is TGTGCCACCTGGCAGGGCGGAACAGATACGCAGTATTTT.

The J gene is TRBJ2-4, the V gene TRBV20-1; 12 bases line up with TRBD1. The J call could be wrong; TRBJ2-7 is a better fit for the DNA end. CDR3 size: 14 residues. Germline V CDR1 and CDR2: DFQATT, SNEGSKA (reference sequence). DNA for the CDR3: TGCAGTGCCCACGGGGACAGGGGGCAGTACGAGCAGTACTTC. It is translated as CSAHGDRGQYEQYF.

The V call is TRBV11-3, the J call TRBJ2-1; 14 bases match TRBD2. Per germline, CDR1 SGHNT and CDR2 YENEEA. The CDR3 contains 16 residues. Trimming removed 5 bases from V and 4 bases from J; junction bases left unmatched: 4. The CDR3 DNA sequence: TGTGCCAGCAGCACCCGACTAGCGGGAGGGTACAATGAGCAGTTCTTC. Encoded protein: CASSTRLAGGYNEQFF.

The V call is TRBV9, the J call TRBJ2-1; D may be TRBD2 (5 bases). The length of the CDR3 is 14 residues. CDR1 is SGDLS, CDR2 YYNGEE, per germline. Trimming stripped 7 bases from V and 0 bases from J, with 11 bases between. CDR3 loop: CASGGLSSYNEQFF. The CDR3 bases are TGTGCCAGCGGCGGGCTGAGCTCCTACAATGAGCAGTTCTTC.

The gene calls are TRBV7-3 and TRBJ1-5; a weak D match, TRBD1 (5 bases). Germline assignment: CDR1 SGHTA and CDR2 FQGTGA. Trimming left V 2 bases short and J 11 bases short, with 13 bases between. The CDR3 length is 13 residues. CDR3 sequence reads: CASSLSSGQSQHF. In DNA, the CDR3 is TGTGCCAGCAGCTTATCCTCGGGGCAGTCCCAGCATTTT.

The V call is TRBV29-1, the J call TRBJ2-3; D tentatively reads TRBD1 or TRBD2 (5 bases each). The V end was cut by 2 bases, the J end by 2 bases, with 14 bases between. There are 15 residues in the CDR3. The germline gives CDR1 SQVTM, CDR2 ANQGSEA. The CDR3, as DNA: TGCAGCGTTGAATACTTGGGGGACCTCACAGATACGCAGTATTTT. As protein: CSVEYLGDLTDTQYF.

CDR3 loop: CASSLSLHTDTQYF. CDR3 nucleotide sequence: TGTGCCAGCAGTTTATCACTACACACAGATACGCAGTATTTT. The gene calls are TRBV27 and TRBJ2-3; D gene unclear. This CDR3 is 14 amino acids long. Germline V gives CDR1 MNHEY, CDR2 SMNVEV (reference sequence). The V end was cut by 0 bases, the J end by 2 bases, with 6 bases between.

There are a few counts of this clonotype. The chain employs TRBV7-3 and TRBJ2-5; tentatively, D is TRBD1 (5 bases). V lost 0 bases and J 5 bases, leaving 13 bases between the germline ends. The length of the CDR3 is 15 residues. Germline CDR1 reads SGHTA; CDR2 reads FQGTGA. The CDR3 DNA is TGTGCCAGCAGCTTAACGGGTTCAGGGTTGGAGACCCAGTACTTC. Translated, it gives CASSLTGSGLETQYF.

In its sample, this clonotype was seen a few times. V gene TRBV7-9 combines with J gene TRBJ2-1; D is possibly TRBD1 (5 bases). There are 15 residues in the CDR3. Germline CDR1 is SEHNR and CDR2 is FQNEAQ (reference sequence). V lost 4 bases to trimming and J lost 6 bases, with 16 bases between them. The CDR3 sequence: CASSSQEVDSNEQFF. The CDR3 DNA is TGTGCCAGCAGCTCGCAAGAGGTTGACAGCAATGAGCAGTTCTTC.

V and J are TRBV6-4 and TRBJ2-1; TRBD2 matches at 11 bases. CDR1 and CDR2 (germline): MRHNA, SNTAGT. The V gene end was trimmed by 3 bases and the J gene end by 7 bases; junction bases not matched to a gene: 5. The CDR3 has 15 residues. CDR3 bases: TGTGCCAGCAGTGATGGGACTAGCGGAGCAAATGAGCAGTTCTTC. It is translated as CASSDGTSGANEQFF.

This rearrangement joins TRBV12-3 or TRBV12-4 to TRBJ1-2, with D possibly TRBD1 on 5 matching bases. The CDR3 has 14 amino acids. With 5 bases removed from V and 8 bases from J, the gap between germline ends came to 18 bases. The CDR3 coding sequence is TGTGCCAGCAGTCCAAGGGGCCAGGGCGGGGGCTACACCTTC. Translated, it gives CASSPRGQGGGYTF.

The CDR3 DNA follows: TGTGCCAGCAGCTTTGGCGGGAGAGGGGGGAATGAGCAGTTCTTC. Residues: CASSFGGRGGNEQFF. The chain has TRBV7-9 and TRBJ2-1, with D perhaps matching TRBD2 (7 bases). Germline CDR1 reads SEHNR; CDR2 reads FQNEAQ (reference sequence). Trimming cost V 3 bases and J 7 bases, with 16 bases left between them. This CDR3 comprises 15 residues.

This clonotype was counted between two and nine times. The genes are TRBV29-1 and TRBJ2-7, with 10 bases identical to TRBD2. The CDR3 consists of 15 residues. The V and J ends lost 4 bases and 2 bases, in that order; junction bases with no gene match: 8. The germline V gene encodes CDR1 SQVTM and CDR2 ANQGSEA. As DNA, the CDR3 is TGCAGCGTTGGCACGGGACTAGCGTTTACCTACGAGCAGTACTTC. Its protein is CSVGTGLAFTYEQYF.

The chain links TRBV20-1 to TRBJ2-5, with 7 bases aligning to TRBD2. After removal of 4 bases from V and 5 bases from J, the junction contained 19 bases not matched to a gene. This CDR3 has 17 residues. CDR1 is DFQATT and CDR2 is SNEGSKA in the germline V gene (reference sequence). The CDR3 loop is CSATTPYGEAGRETQYF. The DNA of the CDR3 is TGCAGTGCTACAACCCCCTACGGGGAAGCGGGACGGGAGACCCAGTACTTC.

This clonotype came up once. This sequence joins TRBV16 and TRBJ2-4; D gene ambiguous. V lost 1 base and J lost 0, with 16 bases in between. Per the germline V gene, CDR1 is KGHSY and CDR2 is FQNENV. This CDR3 has 18 amino acids. Written as DNA, the CDR3 is TGTGCCAGCAGCCAATTCCAGTCCATCGAACTAGCCAAAAACATTCAGTACTTC. The encoded protein is CASSQFQSIELAKNIQYF.

V gene TRBV7-9 combines with J gene TRBJ2-3; D perhaps matches TRBD1 (6 bases). The V end was cut by 2 bases, the J end by 8 bases, with 11 bases between. Germline V gives CDR1 SEHNR, CDR2 FQNEAQ (reference sequence). This CDR3 has 13 amino acids. The CDR3 DNA follows: TGTGCCAGCAGCTTAACAGGGATAGGTACGCAGTATTTT. Translation gives CASSLTGIGTQYF.

The chain combines TRBV15 with TRBJ2-3, with TRBD2 identical over 12 bases. The CDR3 sequence is 19 residues long. In germline, CDR1 is LNHNV, CDR2 YYDKDF (reference sequence). The junction had 17 bases not matched to a gene; V was cut back by 3 bases and J by 7 bases. CDR3: CATSSNPDPGLAGKYTQYF. As DNA, the CDR3 is TGTGCCACCAGCAGCAACCCGGATCCCGGACTAGCGGGAAAATATACGCAGTATTTT. The full variable domain, rest sourced from reference TRBV15 and TRBJ2-3, is DAMVIQNPRYQVTQFGKPVTLSCSQTLNHNVMYWYQQKSSQAPKLLFHYYDKDFNNEADTPDNFQSRRPNTSFCFLDIRSPGLGDTAMYLCATSSNPDPGLAGKYTQYFGPGTRLTVL.

For this clonotype: The junction shows a germline mismatch at one end, possibly a read error. The J gene is TRBJ2-5, the V gene TRBV6-1; tentative D call: TRBD1 (5 bases). Germline assignment: CDR1 MNHNS and CDR2 SASEGT. This CDR3 region has 10 residues. This chain's CDR3 is CASIQDTPYF. The CDR3 DNA is TGTGCCAGCATCCAGGACACCCCGTACTTC.

This clonotype occurred a few times. The chain recombines TRBV12-3 or TRBV12-4 with TRBJ2-7; possibly TRBD2 for D (6 bases). V lost 2 bases and J 5 bases, leaving 13 bases between the germline ends. The CDR3 is 14 amino acids. CDR3 in DNA: TGTGCCAGCAGTTTATCCCGGGGGTCAGACGAGCAGTACTTC. Translated: CASSLSRGSDEQYF.

About this clonotype: Likely a read error: the CDR3 ends without its conserved phenylalanine or tryptophan. No DNA is shown, since the ends of the CDR3 on it are uncertain; the CDR3 is the one TCRdb lists. J is TRBJ1-4 and V is TRBV20-1. The CDR3 is made up of 11 amino acids, end residues included. Germline values: CDR1 DFQATT, CDR2 SNEGSKA (reference sequence). CDR3 sequence reads: CSARGTDGNLY.

The V gene is TRBV29-1, the J gene TRBJ1-1; no reliable D call. Trimming cost V 4 bases and J 0 bases, with 9 bases left between them. The germline CDR1 and CDR2 sequences are SQVTM and ANQGSEA. The CDR3 has 13 amino acids. DNA for the CDR3: TGCAGCGTTGCCGGACGGTTGAACACTGAAGCTTTCTTT. It is translated as CSVAGRLNTEAFF.

This clonotype was observed a few times. The rearrangement links TRBV20-1 to TRBJ1-2; weak D call: TRBD1 (5 bases). This CDR3 contains 13 residues. With 3 bases removed from V and 8 bases from J, the gap between germline ends came to 16 bases. The germline CDR1 and CDR2 sequences are DFQATT and SNEGSKA (reference sequence). The CDR3 sequence is CSASWQGNRGYTF. In nucleotides, the CDR3 is TGCAGTGCTAGTTGGCAGGGCAATCGAGGCTACACCTTC.

The gene calls are TRBV4-1 and TRBJ2-5; D may be TRBD2 (5 bases). The V and J ends lost 4 bases and 5 bases respectively, with 11 bases between them. CDR1 and CDR2 from the germline V gene are MGHRA and YSYEKL. CDR3 length equals 13 residues. The CDR3 DNA is TGCGCCAGCAGCCTTAGCGTTTCGGAGACCCAGTACTTC. Its translation is CASSLSVSETQYF.

As to this clonotype: One end of the junction fails to match germline, which may point to a read error. The chain uses TRBV7-8 and TRBJ1-2; D uncertain. CDR1 is SGHVS and CDR2 is FQNEAQ in the germline V gene. The CDR3 loop spans 12 amino acids. DNA of the CDR3: TGTGCCAGCAGCCTGACTACGGAGGGCTGCACCTTC. It codes for CASSLTTEGCTF.

This chain joins TRBV4-2 and TRBJ2-1; 8 bases align to TRBD1. This CDR3 comprises 17 residues. CDR1 LGHNA and CDR2 YNFKEQ come from the germline V gene. J lost 4 bases, V lost 3 bases, and 11 bases had no gene match. The CDR3 nucleotides are TGTGCCAGCAGCCAGGGAACCGGACAGGGACCGTACAATGAGCAGTTCTTC. Translating gives CASSQGTGQGPYNEQFF.

The chain carries TRBV12-3 or TRBV12-4 and TRBJ2-7; D is ambiguous. This CDR3 is built from 13 residues. The V end lost 3 bases, the J end lost 2 bases, and 8 bases lay between the germline ends. Here the CDR3 reads CASSFGPTYEQYF. Here the CDR3 DNA reads TGTGCCAGCAGTTTTGGACCGACCTACGAGCAGTACTTC.